This T cell receptor (beta chain) was identified during a study of Ad26.COV2.S vaccination and SARS-CoV-2 variants. On the study more broadly: Intramuscularly, Ad26.COV2.S was given either once or twice, 56 days apart.

The CDR3 has 20 residues. V gave up 1 base and J gave up 0 bases, with 21 bases separating them. CDR1 is SNHLY, CDR2 FYNNEI, per germline. As for treatment: about 20 received Ad26.COV2.S at low or high dose, single or two shots; about 5 received placebo; per-sample allocation not given. Sampling was performed 63 days after the first vaccine or placebo injection. Sequencing was performed with immunoSEQ multiplex PCR; in TCRdb, only in-frame clones are kept and a portion is missing. Of about 680,000 clones in the sample, around 90% were seen once. The sequencing used peripheral blood, collected in a trial of Ad26.COV2.S vaccine versus placebo. The sequence derives from a person aged 18-65 years who received the Ad26.COV2.S COVID-19 vaccine or a placebo. V is TRBV2 and J is TRBJ1-4; D ambiguous. CDR3 coding DNA: TGTGCCAGCAGTGAAGGCGCTGTTTTAAATCAGGATGCAACTAATGAAAAACTGTTTTTT. Its translation is CASSEGAVLNQDATNEKLFF.